A single sample gave rise to the 13 T cell receptor beta chains below, sequenced in a study of blood T cell repertoires in COVID-19. Sequencing was performed with immunoSEQ multiplex PCR; in TCRdb, only in-frame clones are kept and a portion is missing. This table holds almost 350,000 clones, about 90% found once. The sequenced sample was PBMCs or T cells enriched from blood (not recorded which). The receptors come from a woman younger than 45 who had been exposed to COVID-19.

The V gene is TRBV30, the J gene TRBJ2-5; no definite D call. Trimming removed 0 bases at V and 4 bases at J, with 9 bases between. The CDR3 spans 13 residues. From germline, CDR1 is GTSNPN and CDR2 SVGIG (reference sequence). This CDR3 is CAWSVLGAETQYF. CDR3 coding DNA: TGTGCCTGGAGTGTACTTGGAGCAGAGACCCAGTACTTC.

The chain couples TRBV28 to TRBJ1-4; TRBD1 aligns across 9 bases. Germline-derived CDR1 and CDR2 are MDHEN and SYDVKM. The ends lost 5 bases at V and 8 bases at J; junction bases unmatched: 6. This CDR3 has 14 residues. DNA of the CDR3: TGTGCCAGCAGTACCGGGACAGGGATAGAAAAACTGTTTTTT. Its protein product is CASSTGTGIEKLFF.

CDR3 residues: CASIGTQGTEAFF. CDR3 coding DNA: TGTGCCAGCATTGGAACACAGGGGACTGAAGCTTTCTTT. The chain couples TRBV6-5 to TRBJ1-1; the match to TRBD1 covers 7 bases. V shed 7 bases and J 5 bases; nucleotides not matched to a gene: 7. The germline CDR1 and CDR2 sequences are MNHEY and SVGAGI. The length of the CDR3 is 13 residues.

The chain uses TRBV5-1 and TRBJ2-6; possibly TRBD2 for D (6 bases). Germline CDR1 SGHRS, CDR2 YFSETQ. The CDR3 is made up of 16 amino acids. The V gene lost 4 bases and the J gene lost 4 bases, with 15 bases spanning the gap. CDR3 amino acids: CASSPGGSRGANVLTF. The CDR3 DNA follows: TGCGCCAGCAGCCCCGGGGGATCCCGAGGGGCCAACGTCCTGACTTTC.

V and J are TRBV29-1 and TRBJ1-2; 9 bases map to TRBD1. J gave up 3 bases and V 5 bases, and 4 bases lay outside the gene matches. This CDR3 comprises 13 residues. Germline values: CDR1 SQVTM, CDR2 ANQGSEA. The CDR3 sequence: CSVPRTGDYGYTF. CDR3 DNA: TGCAGCGTTCCCCGGACAGGGGACTATGGCTACACCTTC.

The sample holds one count of this clone. V usage is TRBV7-9 and J usage is TRBJ1-3, with a tentative D call TRBD1 (5 bases). Deletions cut 4 bases from V and 1 base from J, with 8 bases between. The CDR3 is 14 residues long. CDR1 and CDR2 (germline): SEHNR, FQNEAQ (reference sequence). In DNA, the CDR3 is TGTGCCAGCAGCTACGACAGATCTGGAAACACCATATATTTT. It yields the protein CASSYDRSGNTIYF.

V usage is TRBV7-2 and J usage is TRBJ1-5; D ambiguous. The CDR3 consists of 13 residues. In germline, CDR1 is SGHTA, CDR2 FQGNSA. Trimming stripped 3 bases from V and 7 bases from J, with 10 bases between. For the CDR3, the DNA is TGTGCCAGCAGCTTCGCGGCTGGGCAGCCCCAGCATTTT. Amino acids: CASSFAAGQPQHF. Full variable domain (outside the CDR3, taken from reference TRBV7-2 and TRBJ1-5): GAGVSQSPSNKVTEKGKDVELRCDPISGHTALYWYRQSLGQGLEFLIYFQGNSAPDKSGLPSDRFSAERTGGSVSTLTIQRTQQEDSAVYLCASSFAAGQPQHFGDGTRLSIL.

The chain employs TRBV19 and TRBJ2-7, with D perhaps TRBD1 (5 bases). The germline V and J ends were trimmed by 5 bases and 0 bases, with 14 bases remaining between them. The CDR3 contains 15 residues. The germline V gene has CDR1 LNHDA and CDR2 SQIVND (reference sequence). CDR3 DNA: TGTGCCAGTAGTCCCGACAGACCGCTCTCCTACGAGCAGTACTTC. Encoded protein: CASSPDRPLSYEQYF.

This clone has only one observation. The CDR3 region is CASSLQGGDTEAFF. The CDR3 nucleotides read TGTGCCAGCAGTTTACAGGGGGGGGACACTGAAGCTTTCTTT. This chain uses TRBV6-5 with TRBJ1-1; 8 positions match TRBD1. Germline V gene sequence: CDR1 MNHEY, CDR2 SVGAGI. V lost 4 bases to trimming and J lost 3 bases; unmatched junction nucleotides: 4. The CDR3 is made up of 14 amino acids.

The table lists this clone with a few counts. The V and J genes are TRBV2 and TRBJ2-2; weak D call: TRBD1 (5 bases). The germline V gene encodes CDR1 SNHLY and CDR2 FYNNEI. The V end lost 8 bases, the J end lost 4 bases, and 17 bases lay between the germline ends. The CDR3 is made up of 15 amino acids. DNA for the CDR3: TGTGCCAGCGGAGCCGAAGGGGCCTCCACCGGGGAGCTGTTTTTT. Residues: CASGAEGASTGELFF.

The rearrangement joins TRBV5-1 to TRBJ1-2; 8 nucleotides align to TRBD1. Germline CDR1 and CDR2: SGHRS and YFSETQ. With 0 bases clipped from V and 7 bases from J, the junction kept 11 bases outside the gene matches. CDR3 length: 16 residues. CDR3 loop: CASSLGTGQGLGGYTF. CDR3 nucleotide sequence: TGCGCCAGCAGCTTGGGCACAGGACAGGGCCTAGGTGGCTACACCTTC.

This chain joins TRBV7-9 and TRBJ2-3, with a weak D call TRBD2 (6 bases). CDR3 size: 12 residues. The germline V and J ends were trimmed by 11 bases and 8 bases, with 17 bases remaining between them. CDR1 and CDR2 (germline): SEHNR, FQNEAQ (reference sequence). The CDR3 nucleotides read TGTGCCTTTTGGGCGCGGGAAGGTACGCAGTATTTT. Translation: CAFWAREGTQYF. Supplemented by reference TRBV7-9 and TRBJ2-3, the full variable domain reads DTGVSQNPRHKITKRGQNVTFRCDPISEHNRLYWYRQTLGQGPEFLTYFQNEAQLEKSRLLSDRFSAERPKGSFSTLEIQRTEQGDSAMYLCAFWAREGTQYFGPGTRLTVL.

The chain combines TRBV6-5 with TRBJ2-1; TRBD2 matches at 15 bases. Germline V gene data show CDR1 as MNHEY and CDR2 as SVGAGI. The CDR3 contains 16 residues. With V trimmed by 4 bases and J by 7 bases, 5 bases remained unmatched. CDR3: CASSWGLAGGGNEQFF. CDR3 nucleotide sequence: TGTGCCAGCAGTTGGGGACTAGCGGGAGGAGGTAATGAGCAGTTCTTC.